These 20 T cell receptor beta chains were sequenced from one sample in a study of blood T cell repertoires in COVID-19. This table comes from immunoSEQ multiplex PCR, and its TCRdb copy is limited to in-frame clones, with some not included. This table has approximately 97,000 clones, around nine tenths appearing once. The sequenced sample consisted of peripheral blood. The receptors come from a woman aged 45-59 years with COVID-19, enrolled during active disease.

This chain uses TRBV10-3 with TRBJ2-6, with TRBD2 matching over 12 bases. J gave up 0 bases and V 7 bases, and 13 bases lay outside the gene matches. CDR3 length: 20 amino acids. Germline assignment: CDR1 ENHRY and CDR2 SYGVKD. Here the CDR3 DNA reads TGTGCCATCAAAAGGGAAACTAGCGGGGGGCCATTCTCTGGGGCCAACGTCCTGACTTTC. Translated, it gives CAIKRETSGGPFSGANVLTF.

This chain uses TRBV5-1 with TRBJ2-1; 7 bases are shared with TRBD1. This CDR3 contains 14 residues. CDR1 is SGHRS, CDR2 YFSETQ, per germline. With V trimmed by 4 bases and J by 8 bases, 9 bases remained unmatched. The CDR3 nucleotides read TGCGCCAGCAGCAAATTACAGGGGACGGATGAGCAGTTCTTC. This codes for CASSKLQGTDEQFF.

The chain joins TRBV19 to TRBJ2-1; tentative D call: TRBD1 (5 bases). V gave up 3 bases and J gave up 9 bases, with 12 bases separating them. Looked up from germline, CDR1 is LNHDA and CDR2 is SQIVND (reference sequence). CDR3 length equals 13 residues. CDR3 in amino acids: CASSIKGRSEQFF. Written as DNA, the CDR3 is TGTGCCAGTAGTATTAAGGGGCGTAGTGAGCAGTTCTTC.

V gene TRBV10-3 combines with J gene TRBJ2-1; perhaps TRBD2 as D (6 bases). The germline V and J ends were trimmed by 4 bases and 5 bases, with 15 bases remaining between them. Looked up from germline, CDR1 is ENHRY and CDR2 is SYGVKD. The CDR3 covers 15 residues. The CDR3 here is CAISVMRGSDNEQFF. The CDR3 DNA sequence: TGTGCCATCAGTGTGATGCGGGGTAGCGACAATGAGCAGTTCTTC.

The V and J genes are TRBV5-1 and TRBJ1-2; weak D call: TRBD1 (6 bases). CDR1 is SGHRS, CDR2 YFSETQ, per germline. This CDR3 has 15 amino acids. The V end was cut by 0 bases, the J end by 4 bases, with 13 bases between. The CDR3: CASSLEAGAGYGYTF. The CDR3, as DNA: TGCGCCAGCAGCTTGGAGGCAGGGGCGGGCTATGGCTACACCTTC.

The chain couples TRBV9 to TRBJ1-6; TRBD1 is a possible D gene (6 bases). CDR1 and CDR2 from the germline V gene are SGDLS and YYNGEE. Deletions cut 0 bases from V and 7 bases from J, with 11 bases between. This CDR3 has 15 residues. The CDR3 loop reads CASSVEGVLNSPLHF. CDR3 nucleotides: TGTGCCAGCAGCGTAGAGGGGGTTCTAAATTCACCCCTCCACTTT.

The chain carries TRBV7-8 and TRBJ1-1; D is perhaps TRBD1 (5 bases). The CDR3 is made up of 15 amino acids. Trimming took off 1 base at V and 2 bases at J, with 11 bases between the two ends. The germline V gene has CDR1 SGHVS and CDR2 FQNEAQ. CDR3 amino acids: CASSLGGHFNTEAFF. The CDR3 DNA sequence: TGTGCCAGCAGCTTAGGTGGACACTTCAACACTGAAGCTTTCTTT.

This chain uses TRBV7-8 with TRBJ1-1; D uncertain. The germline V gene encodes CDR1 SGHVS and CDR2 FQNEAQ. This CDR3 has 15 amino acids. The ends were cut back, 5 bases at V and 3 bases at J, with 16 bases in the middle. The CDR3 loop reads CASSPPGSGDTEAFF. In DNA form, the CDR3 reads TGTGCCAGCAGCCCTCCCGGAAGCGGAGACACTGAAGCTTTCTTT.

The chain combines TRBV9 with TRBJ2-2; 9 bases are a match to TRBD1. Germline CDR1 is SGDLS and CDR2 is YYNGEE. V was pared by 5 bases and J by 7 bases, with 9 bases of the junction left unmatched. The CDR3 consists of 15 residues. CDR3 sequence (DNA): TGTGCCAGCAGTGACCCCGGGACAGGGCACGGGGAGCTGTTTTTT. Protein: CASSDPGTGHGELFF.

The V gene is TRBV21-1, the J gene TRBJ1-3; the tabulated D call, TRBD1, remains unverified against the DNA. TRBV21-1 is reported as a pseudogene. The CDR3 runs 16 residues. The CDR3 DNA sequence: TGTGCCAGCAGCACACACGGGACAGAGTCCGGAAACACCATATATTTT. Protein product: CASSTHGTESGNTIYF.

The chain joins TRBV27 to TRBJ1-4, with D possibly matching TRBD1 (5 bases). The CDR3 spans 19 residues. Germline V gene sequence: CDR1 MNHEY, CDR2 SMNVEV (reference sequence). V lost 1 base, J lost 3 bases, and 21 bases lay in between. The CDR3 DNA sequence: TGTGCCAGCAGTTTATATTTTGGGGGACGGGGGAGTCCTAATGAAAAACTGTTTTTT. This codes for CASSLYFGGRGSPNEKLFF.

The CDR3 here is CASSQWVRDRGRRTEAFF. The CDR3 coding sequence is TGTGCCAGCAGCCAGTGGGTTAGGGACAGGGGGCGAAGAACTGAAGCTTTCTTT. This chain links TRBV28 with TRBJ1-1; 12 bases agree with TRBD1. After removal of 6 bases from V and 5 bases from J, the junction contained 16 bases not matched to a gene. The CDR3 spans 18 residues. CDR1 is MDHEN and CDR2 is SYDVKM in the germline V gene.

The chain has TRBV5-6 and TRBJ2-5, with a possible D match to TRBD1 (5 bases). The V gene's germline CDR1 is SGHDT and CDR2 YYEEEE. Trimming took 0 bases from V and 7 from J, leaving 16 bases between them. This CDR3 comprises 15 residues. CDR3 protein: CASSLAGLGFGTQYF. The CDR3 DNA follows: TGTGCCAGCAGCTTGGCAGGGCTTGGATTCGGGACCCAGTACTTC.

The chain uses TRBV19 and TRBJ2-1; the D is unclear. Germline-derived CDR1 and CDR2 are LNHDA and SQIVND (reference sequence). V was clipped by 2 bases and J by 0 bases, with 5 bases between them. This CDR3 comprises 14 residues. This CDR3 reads CASSITTSYNEQFF. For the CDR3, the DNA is TGTGCCAGTAGTATAACTACCTCCTACAATGAGCAGTTCTTC.

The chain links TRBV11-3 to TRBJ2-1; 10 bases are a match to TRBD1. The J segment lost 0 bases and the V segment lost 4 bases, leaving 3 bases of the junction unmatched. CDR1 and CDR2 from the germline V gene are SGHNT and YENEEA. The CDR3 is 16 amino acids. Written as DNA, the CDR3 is TGTGCCAGCAGCTCCCGGACAGGGGGCTCCTACAATGAGCAGTTCTTC. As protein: CASSSRTGGSYNEQFF.

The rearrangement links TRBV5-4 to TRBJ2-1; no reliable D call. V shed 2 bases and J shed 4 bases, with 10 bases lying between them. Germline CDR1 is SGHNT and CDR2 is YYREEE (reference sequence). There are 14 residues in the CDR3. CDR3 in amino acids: CASSLATSYNEQFF. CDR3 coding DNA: TGTGCCAGCAGCTTAGCTACGTCGTACAATGAGCAGTTCTTC.

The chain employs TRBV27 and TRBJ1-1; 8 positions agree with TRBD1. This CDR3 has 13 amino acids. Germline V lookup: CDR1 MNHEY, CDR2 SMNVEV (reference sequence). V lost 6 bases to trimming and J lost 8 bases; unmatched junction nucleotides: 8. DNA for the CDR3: TGTGCCAGCAGCCCCAGACAGGGGAGGGAAGCTTTCTTT. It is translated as CASSPRQGREAFF.

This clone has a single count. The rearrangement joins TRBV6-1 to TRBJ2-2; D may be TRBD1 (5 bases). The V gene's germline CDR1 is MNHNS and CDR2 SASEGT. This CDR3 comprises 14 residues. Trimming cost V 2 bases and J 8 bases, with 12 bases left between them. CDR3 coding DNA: TGTGCCAGCAGTGAACCAGGGTTAGGGGGGGAGCTGTTTTTT. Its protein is CASSEPGLGGELFF.

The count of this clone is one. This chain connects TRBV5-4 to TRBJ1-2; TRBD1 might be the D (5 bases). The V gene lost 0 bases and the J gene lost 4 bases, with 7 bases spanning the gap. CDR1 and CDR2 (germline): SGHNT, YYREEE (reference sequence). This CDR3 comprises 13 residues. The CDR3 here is CASSLGGSYGYTF. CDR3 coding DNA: TGTGCCAGCAGCTTGGGGGGCTCCTATGGCTACACCTTC.

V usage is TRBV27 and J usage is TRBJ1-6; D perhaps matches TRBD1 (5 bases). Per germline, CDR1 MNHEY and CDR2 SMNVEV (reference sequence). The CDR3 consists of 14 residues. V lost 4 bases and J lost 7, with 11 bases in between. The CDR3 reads CASSSDSGNSPLHF. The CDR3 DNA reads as TGTGCCAGCAGTTCAGACAGTGGCAATTCACCCCTCCACTTT.